Shown below are 17 T cell receptor beta chains from a single sample sequenced in a study of T cells after posttransplantation cyclophosphamide. Sequencing was performed with immunoSEQ multiplex PCR; in TCRdb, only in-frame clones are kept and a portion is missing. The sample carries about 36,000 clones, more than 70% recorded once. Treatment was busulfan-fludarabine conditioning, a marrow graft, and cyclophosphamide on days +3 and +4. The sample in question was CD4+ T cells sorted from blood, obtained 1,900 to 2,000 days after a stem cell transplant with posttransplant cyclophosphamide. These receptor sequences come from a female patient between 40 and 55 years old who received an allogeneic stem cell transplant from a related donor, was CMV-positive, and had no GVHD. Some of these T cells may belong to the graft donor.

The chain is built from TRBV5-1 and TRBJ2-3; 11 nucleotides match TRBD1. CDR1 is SGHRS and CDR2 is YFSETQ in the germline V gene. This CDR3 comprises 16 residues. V gave up 4 bases and J gave up 4 bases; unmatched junction bases: 8. CDR3 sequence reads: CASSPAGTGGSDTQYF. The CDR3 DNA sequence: TGCGCCAGCAGCCCGGCTGGGACAGGGGGGTCAGATACGCAGTATTTT.

This chain connects TRBV5-5 to TRBJ2-5; 8 positions match TRBD1. Germline CDR1 SGHKS, CDR2 YYEKEE (reference sequence). The CDR3 extends over 16 amino acids. Trimming took 5 bases from V and 2 from J; bases not matched to a gene: 11. The CDR3 spells CASSLPFRGQQETQYF. In DNA, the CDR3 is TGTGCCAGCAGTCTTCCCTTCAGGGGGCAACAAGAGACCCAGTACTTC.

This chain connects TRBV7-2 to TRBJ2-2; D uncertain. Germline V gene data show CDR1 as SGHTA and CDR2 as FQGNSA. V lost 1 base to trimming and J lost 7 bases, with 4 bases between them. CDR3 size: 12 residues. The CDR3 coding sequence is TGTGCCAGCAGCTTAGGAGTCGGGGAGCTGTTTTTT. It codes for CASSLGVGELFF.

The gene calls are TRBV11-2 and TRBJ1-3; D gene ambiguous. Trimming shortened V by 4 bases and J by 3 bases, and 4 bases separated the two germline ends. Germline V gene data show CDR1 as SGHAT and CDR2 as FQNNGV. This CDR3 has 12 residues. CDR3 in DNA: TGTGCCAGCAGCTCGGGTGGAAACACCATATATTTT. Protein sequence: CASSSGGNTIYF.

The chain recombines TRBV27 with TRBJ1-5, with 10 bases aligning to TRBD1. Unmatched junction bases numbered 9, after V lost 4 bases and J lost 6 bases. Per the germline V gene, CDR1 is MNHEY and CDR2 is SMNVEV (reference sequence). This CDR3 is built from 16 residues. DNA for the CDR3: TGTGCCAGCAGTTCCCTACGACAGGGGGCCGCTCAGCCCCAGCATTTT. It codes for CASSSLRQGAAQPQHF.

The chain carries TRBV11-1 and TRBJ2-7; D ambiguous. Trimming stripped 1 base from V and 2 bases from J, with 6 bases between. In germline, CDR1 is SGHAT, CDR2 FQDESV (reference sequence). The CDR3 runs to 13 residues. The CDR3 protein is CASSLVQPYEQYF. The CDR3, as DNA: TGTGCCAGCAGCTTAGTACAGCCCTACGAGCAGTACTTC.

J is TRBJ2-7 and V is TRBV5-6; D gene ambiguous. V lost 4 bases and J lost 0, with 8 bases in between. Germline lookup yields CDR1 SGHDT and CDR2 YYEEEE. The CDR3 totals 13 residues. The CDR3, as DNA: TGTGCCAGCAGCACAGTGCTCTCCTACGAGCAGTACTTC. This sequence encodes CASSTVLSYEQYF.

The chain recombines TRBV2 with TRBJ2-3; D not certain. Trimming removed 0 bases from V and 3 bases from J, with 7 bases in between. In germline, CDR1 is SNHLY, CDR2 FYNNEI. The CDR3 is 14 amino acids. CDR3 in DNA: TGTGCCAGCAGTGAAGCCCGCAGAACAGATACGCAGTATTTT. It specifies CASSEARRTDTQYF.

The chain carries TRBV6-1 and TRBJ1-6, with 7 bases fitting TRBD1. CDR3 size: 17 residues. The J segment lost 8 bases and the V segment lost 3 bases, leaving 13 bases of the junction unmatched. From germline, CDR1 is MNHNS and CDR2 SASEGT. The CDR3 here is CASSEIRGQTTYSPLHF. CDR3 nucleotides: TGTGCCAGCAGTGAGATACGGGGACAGACCACTTATTCACCCCTCCACTTT.

The CDR3: CASSFEGLAAYEQYF. The DNA for the CDR3 is TGTGCCAGCAGCTTCGAGGGACTAGCGGCCTACGAGCAGTACTTC. This sequence joins TRBV7-2 and TRBJ2-7; 11 bases are shared with TRBD2. The germline gives CDR1 SGHTA, CDR2 FQGNSA. V shed 3 bases, J shed 2 bases, and the junction held 3 bases outside the gene matches. The CDR3 runs to 15 residues.

The chain carries TRBV5-6 and TRBJ1-1; tentative D call: TRBD1 (6 bases). This CDR3 contains 19 residues. CDR1 is SGHDT and CDR2 is YYEEEE in the germline V gene. V lost 1 base and J lost 3, with 25 bases in between. CDR3 sequence reads: CASSLSHFDKGGRHTEAFF. The CDR3 nucleotides read TGTGCCAGCAGCTTGAGTCATTTCGATAAAGGGGGTCGGCACACTGAAGCTTTCTTT.

In its sample, this clone was seen a few times. The V call is TRBV11-2, the J call TRBJ1-6; possibly TRBD1 for D (5 bases). Germline V gene sequence: CDR1 SGHAT, CDR2 FQNNGV. V was trimmed by 1 base and J by 7 bases, leaving 11 bases between them. The CDR3 totals 15 residues. In nucleotides, the CDR3 is TGTGCCAGCAGCTTAGGGCAGGGATCAAATTCACCCCTCCACTTT. Protein product: CASSLGQGSNSPLHF.

The V and J genes are TRBV5-1 and TRBJ1-1; D is unclear. The CDR3 sequence is 12 residues long. The germline V and J ends were trimmed by 4 bases and 4 bases, with 8 bases remaining between them. Per germline, CDR1 SGHRS and CDR2 YFSETQ. CDR3 amino acids: CASSREGTEAFF. CDR3 DNA sequence: TGCGCCAGCAGCAGGGAGGGCACTGAAGCTTTCTTT.

CDR3 DNA sequence: TGTGCCAGCAGCTCCCACCGCAGTGGTGGTGAGCAGTTCTTC. Translation: CASSSHRSGGEQFF. This rearrangement joins TRBV7-2 to TRBJ2-1; D is ambiguous. Per the germline V gene, CDR1 is SGHTA and CDR2 is FQGNSA. This CDR3 region has 14 residues. Trimming left V 4 bases short and J 9 bases short, with 16 bases between.

The rearrangement links TRBV5-1 to TRBJ1-1, with D unclear. The germline CDR1 and CDR2 sequences are SGHRS and YFSETQ. V dropped 0 bases and J dropped 1 base, with 16 bases sitting between them. The CDR3 covers 17 residues. The CDR3 sequence: CASSLAGIGNGNTEAFF. CDR3 DNA: TGCGCCAGCAGCTTGGCCGGGATCGGGAACGGGAACACTGAAGCTTTCTTT.

The count of this clone is one. The chain is built from TRBV9 and TRBJ1-3; TRBD1 is a possible D gene (6 bases). The V gene's germline CDR1 is SGDLS and CDR2 YYNGEE. This CDR3 spans 17 amino acids. V was trimmed by 1 base and J by 0 bases, leaving 14 bases between them. The CDR3 DNA reads as TGTGCCAGCAGCGTAACGGACAGCCGCCTCTCTGGAAACACCATATATTTT. This encodes CASSVTDSRLSGNTIYF.

This clone was recorded only once. The CDR3 here is CASSSYREGGTEAFF. In DNA form, the CDR3 reads TGTGCCAGCTCATCGTACAGGGAGGGAGGCACTGAAGCTTTCTTT. The J gene is TRBJ1-1, the V gene TRBV18, with D perhaps TRBD1 (6 bases). V was trimmed by 5 bases and J by 4 bases, leaving 17 bases between them. The length of the CDR3 is 15 residues. The germline V gene encodes CDR1 KGHSH and CDR2 LQKENI. The full variable domain, its missing parts supplied by reference TRBV18 and TRBJ1-1, is NAGVMQNPRHLVRRRGQEARLRCSPMKGHSHVYWYRQLPEEGLKFMVYLQKENIIDESGMPKERFSAEFPKEGPSILRIQQVVRGDSAAYFCASSSYREGGTEAFFGQGTRLTVV.